The 18 T cell receptor beta chains in this list originate from one sample, sequenced in a study of identical twins. TCRdb independently ran MiXCR on the 5' RACE reads; one entry per CDR3 protein. In the table there are 420,000 or so distinct CDR3 sequences, less than 20% of which are singletons. The sequencing input was naive T cells sorted from blood. All receptors derive from a man over 45 in good health.

This clonotype was found a few times. The chain recombines TRBV19 with TRBJ2-7; 9 bases are shared with TRBD1. The CDR3 has 15 amino acids. Germline CDR1 and CDR2: LNHDA and SQIVND (reference sequence). Unmatched junction bases numbered 10, after V lost 5 bases and J lost 5 bases. The CDR3 region is CASSVTTGGYDEQYF. CDR3 coding DNA: TGTGCCAGTAGTGTGACTACAGGGGGCTACGACGAGCAGTACTTC.

This clonotype was found many times. This chain uses TRBV9 with TRBJ2-1; 8 bases align to TRBD2. V lost 0 bases and J lost 9; bases outside the gene matches: 5. CDR1 is SGDLS, CDR2 YYNGEE, per germline. This CDR3 is built from 14 residues. This CDR3 is CASSVAGRAVEQFF. CDR3 nucleotides: TGTGCCAGCAGCGTAGCCGGGAGGGCGGTTGAGCAGTTCTTC.

Only a few counts were recorded for this clonotype. The chain is built from TRBV29-1 and TRBJ1-2, with TRBD1 matching 9 bases. V trimming: 2 bases; J trimming: 6 bases; junction bases outside the gene matches: 16. The length of the CDR3 is 17 residues. Looked up from germline, CDR1 is SQVTM and CDR2 is ANQGSEA. CDR3 residues: CSVESLAGTGRGNGYTF. CDR3 coding DNA: TGCAGCGTTGAATCTTTAGCCGGGACAGGGAGGGGAAATGGCTACACCTTC.

The V call is TRBV7-9, the J call TRBJ2-1; no definite D call. The V gene lost 6 bases and the J gene lost 5 bases, with 11 bases spanning the gap. This CDR3 spans 13 amino acids. The germline CDR1 and CDR2 sequences are SEHNR and FQNEAQ (reference sequence). As DNA, the CDR3 is TGTGCCAGCAGTTCCTCACTCGACAATGAGCAGTTCTTC. Translation gives CASSSSLDNEQFF.

This chain links TRBV6-5 with TRBJ1-5; no clear D. The CDR3 contains 15 residues. Germline loops: CDR1 MNHEY, CDR2 SVGAGI. Trimming took off 0 bases at V and 1 base at J, with 7 bases between the two ends. The CDR3 nucleotides read TGTGCCAGCAGTTACTCTGGGCAGAGCAATCAGCCCCAGCATTTT. Translating gives CASSYSGQSNQPQHF.

This chain links TRBV2 with TRBJ1-5; no firm D call. V was trimmed by 2 bases and J by 0 bases, leaving 14 bases between them. Germline V gene data show CDR1 as SNHLY and CDR2 as FYNNEI. This CDR3 is 17 amino acids long. CDR3 residues: CASSERRREDSNQPQHF. CDR3 DNA sequence: TGTGCCAGCAGTGAAAGGCGACGGGAAGATAGCAATCAGCCCCAGCATTTT.

This clonotype appeared many times. The genes are TRBV18 and TRBJ2-3; 9 nucleotides match TRBD1. CDR3 length equals 14 residues. Unmatched junction bases numbered 3, after V lost 0 bases and J lost 8 bases. From germline, CDR1 is KGHSH and CDR2 LQKENI. CDR3 amino acids: CASSPPGQGGTQYF. In DNA form, the CDR3 reads TGTGCCAGCTCACCACCGGGACAGGGTGGTACGCAGTATTTT.

V and J are TRBV6-5 and TRBJ2-5, with no clear D. Germline loops: CDR1 MNHEY, CDR2 SVGAGI. The CDR3 totals 13 residues. Between the trimmed V and J ends, which lost 2 bases and 5 bases, there was a span of 9 bases. The CDR3 nucleotides read TGTGCCAGCAGTTACACCATTGTGGAGACCCAGTACTTC. This sequence encodes CASSYTIVETQYF.

There are a few counts of this clonotype. CDR3 loop: CASSQDVGSQETQYF. The DNA of the CDR3 is TGCGCCAGCAGCCAAGATGTAGGCAGTCAAGAGACCCAGTACTTC. V usage is TRBV4-3 and J usage is TRBJ2-5; no firm D call. CDR1 and CDR2 (germline): LGHNA, YSLEER. This CDR3 contains 15 residues. Trimming cost V 0 bases and J 2 bases, with 10 bases left between them.

CDR3 sequence: CASSFVMMVTEAFF. DNA of the CDR3: TGTGCCAGCAGTTTTGTGATGATGGTCACTGAAGCTTTCTTT. The chain uses TRBV28 and TRBJ1-1, with D unclear. Germline V gene sequence: CDR1 MDHEN, CDR2 SYDVKM. CDR3 length equals 14 residues. V was shortened by 3 bases and J by 4 bases, with 12 bases between the two germline ends.

The rearrangement uses TRBV7-2 and TRBJ2-5; 14 bases agree with TRBD2. The CDR3 consists of 16 residues. Germline V gene sequence: CDR1 SGHTA, CDR2 FQGNSA. The junction had 8 bases not matched to a gene; V was cut back by 6 bases and J by 5 bases. CDR3 sequence: CASSGTSGSGRETQYF. The CDR3, as DNA: TGTGCCAGCAGTGGGACTAGCGGGAGTGGCCGCGAGACCCAGTACTTC.

The chain carries TRBV11-2 and TRBJ2-4; D unclear. Per germline, CDR1 SGHAT and CDR2 FQNNGV. V was trimmed by 1 base and J by 4 bases, leaving 14 bases between them. The CDR3 extends over 16 amino acids. The CDR3 loop reads CASSLVFSPKKNIQYF. The CDR3 region has the DNA TGTGCCAGCAGCTTAGTGTTTTCTCCTAAGAAAAACATTCAGTACTTC.

This clonotype showed up many times. This chain joins TRBV25-1 and TRBJ2-3, with D perhaps matching TRBD1 or TRBD2 (5 bases each). Trimming shortened V by 7 bases and J by 9 bases, and 20 bases separated the two germline ends. Looked up from germline, CDR1 is MGHDK and CDR2 is SYGVNS. The CDR3 totals 14 residues. CDR3: CASIPGTRAGTQYF. CDR3 sequence (DNA): TGTGCCAGCATCCCCGGGACCAGGGCTGGAACGCAGTATTTT.

This clonotype was seen a handful of times. The chain links TRBV11-2 to TRBJ2-3, with 7 positions matching TRBD1. With V trimmed by 3 bases and J by 8 bases, 8 bases remained unmatched. Germline V gene sequence: CDR1 SGHAT, CDR2 FQNNGV. The CDR3 runs to 14 residues. This CDR3 is CASSFTGQEVTQYF. Written as DNA, the CDR3 is TGTGCCAGCAGCTTTACTGGACAGGAGGTTACGCAGTATTTT.

Only a few counts were recorded for this clonotype. This sequence joins TRBV18 and TRBJ2-3, with D unclear. Trimming cost V 6 bases and J 0 bases, with 7 bases left between them. The germline V gene encodes CDR1 KGHSH and CDR2 LQKENI. CDR3 length: 13 amino acids. CDR3 nucleotide sequence: TGTGCCAGCTCCACTTGGAGCACAGATACGCAGTATTTT. Translating it yields CASSTWSTDTQYF.

This clonotype occurred many times. The chain is built from TRBV20-1 and TRBJ1-2; D is unresolved. CDR1 and CDR2 (germline): DFQATT, SNEGSKA (reference sequence). Trimming pared 3 bases from V and 2 bases from J, leaving 13 bases between. The CDR3 loop spans 14 amino acids. Here the CDR3 DNA reads TGCAGTGCTAGCGAGGGCAGTTCCAACTATGGCTACACCTTC. Encoded protein: CSASEGSSNYGYTF.

The genes are TRBV6-1 and TRBJ2-3; the D is unclear. Trimming left V 7 bases short and J 4 bases short, with 15 bases between. This CDR3 has 14 residues. Germline V CDR1 and CDR2: MNHNS, SASEGT. Here the CDR3 DNA reads TGTGCCAGCACCCCTAGAAGGGCCCCAGATACGCAGTATTTT. Translation: CASTPRRAPDTQYF.

This clonotype has a handful of counts. This chain joins TRBV5-1 and TRBJ2-1; D possibly matches TRBD1 or TRBD2 (5 bases each). Deletions cut 3 bases from V and 7 bases from J, with 14 bases between. CDR3 length: 14 residues. The germline gives CDR1 SGHRS, CDR2 YFSETQ. This chain's CDR3 is CASSWDANGNEQFF. CDR3 DNA sequence: TGCGCCAGCAGCTGGGACGCAAATGGGAATGAGCAGTTCTTC.